A single sample is the source of the 4 T cell receptor beta chains below, sequenced in a study of monozygotic twins with inflammatory bowel disease. TCRdb reanalyzed the 5' RACE reads, giving one entry per CDR3 protein sequence and no DNA. Its listing shows around 210,000 distinct CDR3 sequences. Material for sequencing was blood. The source is a human donor with ulcerative colitis or Crohn's disease, or a healthy co-twin of an affected twin (not recorded which).

This chain connects TRBV20-1 to TRBJ2-7; TCRdb designates TRBD2, a call that cannot be tested without DNA. The CDR3 runs to 15 residues. Germline V gives CDR1 DFQATT, CDR2 SNEGSKA (reference sequence). CDR3: CSARRLAGGPGEQYF.

V gene TRBV18 combines with J gene TRBJ2-7; without DNA, the TCRdb call of TRBD2 cannot be checked. The CDR3 has 13 residues. Germline CDR1 KGHSH, CDR2 LQKENI. This CDR3 is CASSPRQGHEQYF.

The V call is TRBV7-9, the J call TRBJ1-6; checking the TCRdb D call of TRBD1 is not possible without DNA. The CDR3 length is 14 residues. Germline loops: CDR1 SEHNR, CDR2 FQNEAQ (reference sequence). The CDR3 protein is CASSPTGTLSALHF.

V and J are TRBV7-3 and TRBJ1-1. This CDR3 comprises 13 residues. Germline V gives CDR1 SGHTA, CDR2 FQGTGA. The CDR3 loop reads CASSLVGWTEAFF.